Only a few counts were recorded for the clone carrying this T cell receptor beta chain. Antigen specificity is unknown. TCRdb re-called the 5' RACE reads through MiXCR, storing one row per CDR3 protein. Found here are tens of thousands of distinct CDR3 sequences, about 7.3% of them singletons; the top ten hold 1.4%. The sample originates from a study of T-cell memory formation after mild COVID-19. General study points: Within pre-infection memory, some responding clones were found, suggesting cross-reactive memory joined. There was a balanced CD4/CD8 profile in clones contracting day 15 to 85, and later expanders leaned CD4+.

Per germline, CDR1 LNHDA and CDR2 SQIVND (reference sequence). The CDR3 has 16 amino acids. V shed 3 bases and J 5 bases; nucleotides not matched to a gene: 7. Sequencing was done on a sample of PBMCs or a T cell subset sorted from them (not recorded which). This TCR came from a man younger than 30 who had mild COVID-19 (a few samples of this study predate the infection). Cell type and time point are not known. The chain carries TRBV19 and TRBJ2-5; the match to TRBD1 covers 12 bases. CDR3 sequence: CASSMGTGGREETQYF. In nucleotides, the CDR3 is TGTGCCAGTAGTATGGGGACAGGGGGCAGGGAGGAGACCCAGTACTTC.